This T cell receptor (beta chain) is drawn from a study of radiotherapy plus CTLA-4 blockade in lung cancer. Across the study: Objective responses were documented in around 19% of patients, with disease control in roughly 30%. Study results and caveats: Alongside interferon-beta, early blood T cell clone dynamics were reportedly the best predictor of response. In blood, TCR clones derived from the tumor expanded after radiotherapy plus ipilimumab.

Germline CDR1 is KGHSH and CDR2 is LQKENI. V shed 5 bases, J shed 5 bases, and the junction held 8 bases outside the gene matches. CDR3 length equals 16 residues. Libraries were prepared by immunoSEQ multiplex PCR; TCRdb keeps only in-frame clonotypes and omits some of them. Seen here are about 49,000 clones, 60% to 80% observed once, and the top ten hold over 8.5%. Lung cancer patients with chemo-refractory metastatic non-small-cell disease were given focal radiation plus CTLA-4 blockade with ipilimumab. On this clone: What it recognizes is unknown.

The TCR originated in a human donor with non-small cell lung cancer who had stable disease on radiotherapy plus ipilimumab. Specimen: peripheral blood, collected from a patient treated with radiotherapy plus ipilimumab. This chain links TRBV18 with TRBJ2-1; 11 nucleotides line up with TRBD1. CDR3 in DNA: TGTGCCAGCTCATCGGCGGACAGGGGGCCCCACAATGAGCAGTTCTTC. Translation gives CASSSADRGPHNEQFF. Supplemented by reference TRBV18 and TRBJ2-1, the full variable domain reads NAGVMQNPRHLVRRRGQEARLRCSPMKGHSHVYWYRQLPEEGLKFMVYLQKENIIDESGMPKERFSAEFPKEGPSILRIQQVVRGDSAAYFCASSSADRGPHNEQFFGPGTRLTVL.